This TCR beta chain was found in a study of shared clonotypes between healthy human individuals. Germline assignment: CDR1 SGDLS and CDR2 YYNGEE. This CDR3 region has 13 residues. Deletions cut 0 bases from V and 5 bases from J, with 6 bases between. On this clone: The sample holds other DNA sequences that translate to the same CDR3.

The study ran the assay at deep level. Assay: immunoSEQ multiplex PCR; the TCRdb copy retains only in-frame clones and omits some. Of some 2.3 million clones listed, more than 85% are singletons. The V gene is TRBV9, the J gene TRBJ2-1; the D is unclear. Sequencing was performed on naive CD4+ T cells from PBMCs. The subset: CD45RA+ positively selected. This TCR came from a man aged 18 to 30 in good health. Some clones in this sample may be carry-over from other donors' samples. The CDR3 region is CASSVGSNNEQFF. In nucleotides, the CDR3 is TGTGCCAGCAGCGTAGGCAGCAACAATGAGCAGTTCTTC.